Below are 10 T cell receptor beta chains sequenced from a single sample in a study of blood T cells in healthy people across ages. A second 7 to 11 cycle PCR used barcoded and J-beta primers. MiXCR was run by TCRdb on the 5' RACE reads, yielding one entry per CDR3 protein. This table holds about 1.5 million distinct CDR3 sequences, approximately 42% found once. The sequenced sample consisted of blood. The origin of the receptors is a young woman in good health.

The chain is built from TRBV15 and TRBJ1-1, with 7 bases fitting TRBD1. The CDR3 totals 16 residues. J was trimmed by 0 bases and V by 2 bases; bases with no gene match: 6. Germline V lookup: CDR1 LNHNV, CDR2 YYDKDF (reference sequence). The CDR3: CATSRSRDSMNTEAFF. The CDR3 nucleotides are TGTGCCACCAGCAGATCCCGGGACAGCATGAACACTGAAGCTTTCTTT.

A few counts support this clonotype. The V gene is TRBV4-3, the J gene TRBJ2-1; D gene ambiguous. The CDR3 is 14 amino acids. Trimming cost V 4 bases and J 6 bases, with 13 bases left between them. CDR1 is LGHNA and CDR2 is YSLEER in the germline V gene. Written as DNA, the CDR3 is TGCGCCAGCAGCCGAAAGATGGGCCCCAATGAGCAGTTCTTC. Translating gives CASSRKMGPNEQFF.

CDR3 protein: CATSDLQALMNTEAFF. DNA of the CDR3: TGTGCCACCAGTGATTTGCAGGCGTTAATGAACACTGAAGCTTTCTTT. The rearrangement links TRBV24-1 to TRBJ1-1; D not resolved. Germline V CDR1 and CDR2: KGHDR, SFDVKD. CDR3 size: 16 residues. The V end was cut by 0 bases, the J end by 0 bases, with 10 bases between.

In nucleotides, the CDR3 is TGTGCCAGCAGCGCGGGGGTAGCGGGTCATACGCAGTATTTT. It encodes CASSAGVAGHTQYF. This chain links TRBV13 with TRBJ2-3; the match to TRBD2 covers 7 bases. The V and J ends lost 5 bases and 7 bases, in that order; junction bases with no gene match: 9. CDR1 and CDR2 from the germline V gene are PRHDT and FYEKMQ (reference sequence). The CDR3 runs 14 residues.

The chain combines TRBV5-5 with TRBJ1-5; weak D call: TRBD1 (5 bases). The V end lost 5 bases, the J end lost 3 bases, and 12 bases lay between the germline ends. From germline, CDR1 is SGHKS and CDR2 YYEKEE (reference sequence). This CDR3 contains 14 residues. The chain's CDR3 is CASSRWGLNQPQHF. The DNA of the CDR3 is TGTGCCAGCAGTCGTTGGGGCCTCAATCAGCCCCAGCATTTT.

The CDR3 DNA is TGCGCCAGCAGCCGGTGGGGGACGGACCCCTACAATGAGCAGTTCTTC. As protein: CASSRWGTDPYNEQFF. J is TRBJ2-1 and V is TRBV4-3; D may be TRBD1 or TRBD2 (5 bases each). Trimming took off 4 bases at V and 2 bases at J, with 15 bases between the two ends. CDR1 is LGHNA and CDR2 is YSLEER in the germline V gene. This CDR3 is built from 16 residues.

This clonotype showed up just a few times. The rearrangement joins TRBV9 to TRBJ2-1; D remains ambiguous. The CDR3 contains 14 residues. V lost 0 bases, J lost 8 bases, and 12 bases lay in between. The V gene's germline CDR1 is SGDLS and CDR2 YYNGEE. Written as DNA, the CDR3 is TGTGCCAGCAGCGTAGACGGGCTGATCGATGAGCAGTTCTTC. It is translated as CASSVDGLIDEQFF.

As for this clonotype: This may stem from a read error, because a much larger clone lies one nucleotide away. CDR3 residues: CAGSTDTQYF. The CDR3 DNA reads as TGTGCCGGCAGCACAGATACGCAGTATTTT. V is TRBV12-3 or TRBV12-4 and J is TRBJ2-3; no reliable D call. This CDR3 comprises 10 residues.

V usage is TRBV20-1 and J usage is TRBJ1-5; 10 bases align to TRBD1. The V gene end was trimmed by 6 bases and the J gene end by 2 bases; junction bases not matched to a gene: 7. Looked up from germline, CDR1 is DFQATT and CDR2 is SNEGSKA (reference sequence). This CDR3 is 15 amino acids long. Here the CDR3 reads CSATRDRGGNQPQHF. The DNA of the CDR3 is TGCAGTGCCACTCGGGACAGGGGAGGCAATCAGCCCCAGCATTTT.

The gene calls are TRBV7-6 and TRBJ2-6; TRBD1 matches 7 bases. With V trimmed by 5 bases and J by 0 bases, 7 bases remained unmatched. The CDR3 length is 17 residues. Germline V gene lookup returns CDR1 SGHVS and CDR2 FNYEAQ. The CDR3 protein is CASSRTGPTSGANVLTF. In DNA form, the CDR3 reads TGTGCCAGCAGCAGGACAGGACCCACCTCTGGGGCCAACGTCCTGACTTTC.